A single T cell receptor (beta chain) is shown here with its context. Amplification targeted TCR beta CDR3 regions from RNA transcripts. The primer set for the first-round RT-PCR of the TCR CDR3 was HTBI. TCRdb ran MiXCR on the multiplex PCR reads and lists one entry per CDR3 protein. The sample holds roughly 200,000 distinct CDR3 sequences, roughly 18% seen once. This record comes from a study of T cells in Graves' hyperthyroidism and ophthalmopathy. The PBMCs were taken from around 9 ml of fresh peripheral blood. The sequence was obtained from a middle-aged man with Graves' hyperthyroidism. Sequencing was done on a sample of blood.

For the CDR3, the DNA is TGTGCCAGCAGCATTAGGACTAGCGGGGCCCTAGGCGGGGAGCTGTTTTTT. This encodes CASSIRTSGALGGELFF. This chain uses TRBV9 with TRBJ2-2; 12 bases agree with TRBD2. The germline gives CDR1 SGDLS, CDR2 YYNGEE. V lost 4 bases to trimming and J lost 7 bases; unmatched junction nucleotides: 11. The CDR3 contains 17 residues.